This TCR beta chain was recovered during a study of response to subunit inactivated influenza vaccine. TCRdb passed the RT-PCR reads through MiXCR, listing each CDR3 protein once. The data hold hundreds of thousands of distinct CDR3 sequences, with 15% to 20% observed a single time. This clonotype was observed many times. The ends lost 5 bases at V and 0 bases at J; junction bases unmatched: 2. This CDR3 comprises 15 residues. The V gene's germline CDR1 is SGHTA and CDR2 FQGNSA. J is TRBJ2-7 and V is TRBV7-2; 12 bases line up with TRBD2. The source of this sequence is a man aged 45 to 65 who received an inactivated influenza vaccine. The specimen was PBMCs from blood, collected more than 4 days after vaccination. The CDR3 loop reads CASSKTSGSSYEQYF. CDR3 bases: TGTGCCAGCAGCAAGACTAGCGGGAGCTCCTACGAGCAGTACTTC.